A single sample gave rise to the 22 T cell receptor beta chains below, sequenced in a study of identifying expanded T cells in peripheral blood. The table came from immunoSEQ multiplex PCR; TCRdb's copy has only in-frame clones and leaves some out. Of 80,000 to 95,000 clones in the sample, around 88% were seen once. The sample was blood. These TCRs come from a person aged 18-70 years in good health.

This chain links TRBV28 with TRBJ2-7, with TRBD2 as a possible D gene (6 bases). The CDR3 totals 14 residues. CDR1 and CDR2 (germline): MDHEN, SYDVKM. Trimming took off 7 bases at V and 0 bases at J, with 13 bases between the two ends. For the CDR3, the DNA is TGTGCCAGCACCTTAGGGACTGTCTCCTACGAGCAGTACTTC. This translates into CASTLGTVSYEQYF.

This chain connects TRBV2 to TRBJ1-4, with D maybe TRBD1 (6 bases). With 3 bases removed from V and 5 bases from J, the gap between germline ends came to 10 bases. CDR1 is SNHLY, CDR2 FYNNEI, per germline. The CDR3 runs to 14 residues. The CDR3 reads CASSEGATNEKLFF. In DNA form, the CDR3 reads TGTGCCAGCAGTGAGGGGGCTACGAATGAAAAACTGTTTTTT.

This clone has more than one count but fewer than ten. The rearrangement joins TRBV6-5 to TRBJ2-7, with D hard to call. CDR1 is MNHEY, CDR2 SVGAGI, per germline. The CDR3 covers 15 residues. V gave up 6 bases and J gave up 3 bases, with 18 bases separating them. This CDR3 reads CASRMTPMDRYEQYF. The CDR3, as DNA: TGTGCCAGCAGAATGACACCAATGGATCGCTACGAGCAGTACTTC.

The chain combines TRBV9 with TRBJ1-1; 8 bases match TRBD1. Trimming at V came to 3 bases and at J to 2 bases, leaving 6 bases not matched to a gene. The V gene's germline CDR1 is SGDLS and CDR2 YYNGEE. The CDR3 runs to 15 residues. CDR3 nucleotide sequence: TGTGCCAGCAGCGCAGGACAGGGAGCTAACACTGAAGCTTTCTTT. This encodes CASSAGQGANTEAFF.

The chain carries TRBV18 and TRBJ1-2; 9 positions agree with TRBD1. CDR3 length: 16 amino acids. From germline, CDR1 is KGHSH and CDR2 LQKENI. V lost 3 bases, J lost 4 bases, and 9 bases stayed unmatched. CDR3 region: CASSPKTGGEVYGYTF. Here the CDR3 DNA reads TGTGCCAGCTCACCCAAGACAGGGGGAGAGGTCTATGGCTACACCTTC.

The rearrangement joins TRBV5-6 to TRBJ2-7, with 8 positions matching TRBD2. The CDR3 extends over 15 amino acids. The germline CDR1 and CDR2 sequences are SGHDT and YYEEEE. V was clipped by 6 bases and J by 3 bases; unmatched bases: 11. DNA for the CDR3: TGTGCCAGCACCACGGGGACGGGAGGGTTCTACGAGCAGTACTTC. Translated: CASTTGTGGFYEQYF.

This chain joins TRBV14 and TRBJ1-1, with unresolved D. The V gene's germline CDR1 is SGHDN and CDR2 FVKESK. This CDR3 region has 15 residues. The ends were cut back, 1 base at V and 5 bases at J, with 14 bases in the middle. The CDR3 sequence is CASSQAFRVGTEAFF. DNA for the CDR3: TGTGCCAGCAGCCAAGCGTTCCGGGTCGGGACTGAAGCTTTCTTT.

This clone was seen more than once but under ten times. The CDR3 region has the DNA TGCGCCAGCAGTGAGTGGGTTGGGGTCGGCGAGCAGTACTTC. It translates to CASSEWVGVGEQYF. This chain links TRBV10-2 with TRBJ2-7; D gene ambiguous. V dropped 1 base and J dropped 6 bases, with 13 bases sitting between them. The V gene's germline CDR1 is WSHSY and CDR2 SAAADI. The CDR3 runs 14 residues.

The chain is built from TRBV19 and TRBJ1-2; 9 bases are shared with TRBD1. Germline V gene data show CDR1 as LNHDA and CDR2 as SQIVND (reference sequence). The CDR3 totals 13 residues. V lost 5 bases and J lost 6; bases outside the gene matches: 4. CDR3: CASSGQGLDGYTF. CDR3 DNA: TGTGCCAGTAGTGGACAGGGGTTAGATGGCTACACCTTC.

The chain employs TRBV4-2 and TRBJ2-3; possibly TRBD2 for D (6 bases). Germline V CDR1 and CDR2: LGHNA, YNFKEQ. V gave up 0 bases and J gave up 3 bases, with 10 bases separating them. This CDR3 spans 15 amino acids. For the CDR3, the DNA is TGTGCCAGCAGCCAAGATCCAGGGAGGACAGATACGCAGTATTTT. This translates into CASSQDPGRTDTQYF.

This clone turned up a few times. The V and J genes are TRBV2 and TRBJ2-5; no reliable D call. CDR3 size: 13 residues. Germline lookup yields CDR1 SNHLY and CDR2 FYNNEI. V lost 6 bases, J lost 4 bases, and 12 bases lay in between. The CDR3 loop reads CASSVKYTETQYF. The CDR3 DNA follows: TGTGCCAGCAGCGTAAAGTATACAGAGACCCAGTACTTC.

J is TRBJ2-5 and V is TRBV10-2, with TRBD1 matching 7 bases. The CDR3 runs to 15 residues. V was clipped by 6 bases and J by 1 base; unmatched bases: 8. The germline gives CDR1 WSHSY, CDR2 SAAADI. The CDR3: CASSAQGLSQETQYF. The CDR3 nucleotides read TGCGCCAGCAGCGCACAGGGGTTGTCCCAAGAGACCCAGTACTTC.

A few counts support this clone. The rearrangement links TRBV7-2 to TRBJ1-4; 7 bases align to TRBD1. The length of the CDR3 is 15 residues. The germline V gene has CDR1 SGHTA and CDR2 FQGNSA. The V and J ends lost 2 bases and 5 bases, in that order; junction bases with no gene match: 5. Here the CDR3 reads CASSLTGRGNEKLFF. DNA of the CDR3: TGTGCCAGCAGCTTAACCGGCAGGGGGAATGAAAAACTGTTTTTT.

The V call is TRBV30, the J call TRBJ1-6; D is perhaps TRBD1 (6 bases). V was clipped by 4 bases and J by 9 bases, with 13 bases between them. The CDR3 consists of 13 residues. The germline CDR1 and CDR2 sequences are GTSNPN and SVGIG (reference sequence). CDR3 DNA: TGTGCCTGGATGGGGTGGGGGGCTTCACCCCTCCACTTT. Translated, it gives CAWMGWGASPLHF.

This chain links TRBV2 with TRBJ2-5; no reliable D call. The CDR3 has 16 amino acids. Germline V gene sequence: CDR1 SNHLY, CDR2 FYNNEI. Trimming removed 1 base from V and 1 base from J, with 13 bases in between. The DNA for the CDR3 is TGTGCCAGCAGTGAAGATCGAGCCAGCATCCAAGAGACCCAGTACTTC. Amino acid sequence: CASSEDRASIQETQYF.

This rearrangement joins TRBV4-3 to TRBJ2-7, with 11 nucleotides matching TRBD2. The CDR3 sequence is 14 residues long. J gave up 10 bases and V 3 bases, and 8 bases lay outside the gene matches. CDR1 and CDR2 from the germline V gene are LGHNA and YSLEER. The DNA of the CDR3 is TGCGCCAGCAGCCAGGATGGGACTAGCGGAATACAGTACTTC. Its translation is CASSQDGTSGIQYF.

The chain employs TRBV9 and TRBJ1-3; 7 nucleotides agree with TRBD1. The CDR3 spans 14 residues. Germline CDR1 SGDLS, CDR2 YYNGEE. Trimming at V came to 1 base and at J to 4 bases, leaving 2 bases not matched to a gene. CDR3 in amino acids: CASSVTGQGNTIYF. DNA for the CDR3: TGTGCCAGCAGCGTAACGGGACAGGGAAACACCATATATTTT.

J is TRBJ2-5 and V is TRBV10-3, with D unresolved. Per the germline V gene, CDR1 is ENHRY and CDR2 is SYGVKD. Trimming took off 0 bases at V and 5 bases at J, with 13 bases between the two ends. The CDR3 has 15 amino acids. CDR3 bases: TGTGCCATCAGTGAGTCGGGCGGATGGCTGGAGACCCAGTACTTC. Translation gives CAISESGGWLETQYF.

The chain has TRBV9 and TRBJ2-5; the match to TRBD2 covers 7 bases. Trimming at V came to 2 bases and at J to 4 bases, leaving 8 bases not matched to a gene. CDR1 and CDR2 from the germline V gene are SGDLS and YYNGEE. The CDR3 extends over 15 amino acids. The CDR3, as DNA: TGTGCCAGCAGCGTGGAGAGTTGGGAGGGAGAGACCCAGTACTTC. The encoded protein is CASSVESWEGETQYF.

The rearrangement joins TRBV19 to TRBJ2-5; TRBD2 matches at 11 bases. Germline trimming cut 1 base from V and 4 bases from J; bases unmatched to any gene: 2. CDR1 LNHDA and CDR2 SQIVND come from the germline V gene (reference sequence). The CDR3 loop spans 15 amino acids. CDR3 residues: CASSIGGTSGETQYF. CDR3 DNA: TGTGCCAGTAGTATAGGAGGGACTAGCGGAGAGACCCAGTACTTC.

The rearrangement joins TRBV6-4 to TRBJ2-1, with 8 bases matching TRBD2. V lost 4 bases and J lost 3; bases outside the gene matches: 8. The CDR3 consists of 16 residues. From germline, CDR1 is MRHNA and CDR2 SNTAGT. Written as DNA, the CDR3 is TGTGCCAGCAGTGGCTCGGGCGGGGGGCTCTACAATGAGCAGTTCTTC. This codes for CASSGSGGGLYNEQFF.

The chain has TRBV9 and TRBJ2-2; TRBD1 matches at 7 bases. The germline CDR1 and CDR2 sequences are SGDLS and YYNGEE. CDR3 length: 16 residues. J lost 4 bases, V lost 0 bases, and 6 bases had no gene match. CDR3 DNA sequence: TGTGCCAGCAGCGTAGGAGACAGGGCCCCCACCGGGGAGCTGTTTTTT. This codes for CASSVGDRAPTGELFF.